This T cell receptor beta chain was sequenced in a study of T-cell reconstitution after alpha-beta-depleted transplantation in children. This CDR3 comprises 12 residues. Germline V lookup: CDR1 DFQATT, CDR2 SNEGSKA (reference sequence). Preparation of the TCRbeta library involved a method that used unique molecular identifiers. TCRdb passed the PCR reads through MiXCR, listing each CDR3 protein once. The table records around 400,000 distinct CDR3 sequences, approximately 10% of them present only once. The specimen was PBMCs from the stem cell graft donor, collected from the stem cell graft. The sequence was obtained from a human donor who donated a stem cell graft to a child with acute myeloid leukemia. The chain uses TRBV20-1 and TRBJ1-4, with D possibly matching TRBD1 (5 bases). CDR3 sequence: CTEGPRDEKLFF. CDR3 nucleotide sequence: TGCACCGAGGGGCCTCGGGATGAAAAACTGTTTTTT.